These 27 T cell receptor beta chains share one sample of origin, sequenced in a study of cytomegalovirus exposure and HLA in healthy donors. PCR was performed using 60 Vbeta and 13 Jbeta primers. TCRdb keeps only in-frame clones here, not all; method: immunoSEQ multiplex PCR. In the table there are approximately 100,000 clones, 55% to 65% of which are singletons. Sequencing was performed on PBMCs. These receptors were taken from a human donor in good health.

The V and J genes are TRBV7-2 and TRBJ1-3; D gene ambiguous. Germline V lookup: CDR1 SGHTA, CDR2 FQGNSA. The V end lost 5 bases, the J end lost 0 bases, and 5 bases lay between the germline ends. There are 13 residues in the CDR3. The CDR3 nucleotides are TGTGCCAGCAGCCAGTACTCTGGAAACACCATATATTTT. This gives the protein CASSQYSGNTIYF.

The chain recombines TRBV10-3 with TRBJ2-1, with D possibly being TRBD2 (5 bases). Germline assignment: CDR1 ENHRY and CDR2 SYGVKD. The CDR3 spans 16 residues. V was shortened by 6 bases and J by 5 bases, with 20 bases between the two germline ends. The DNA for the CDR3 is TGTGCCATCAGGCACGGACTGGAAGAAAAGCACAATGAGCAGTTCTTC. Protein product: CAIRHGLEEKHNEQFF.

This chain joins TRBV5-6 and TRBJ2-3; 8 bases match TRBD2. Trimming at V came to 4 bases and at J to 0 bases, leaving 10 bases not matched to a gene. The CDR3 runs 17 residues. The germline V gene encodes CDR1 SGHDT and CDR2 YYEEEE. In DNA, the CDR3 is TGTGCCAGCAGCGTTAGCGGGGTAGGTCCCAGCACAGATACGCAGTATTTT. Translated, it gives CASSVSGVGPSTDTQYF.

This clone has only a few counts. The chain is built from TRBV11-1 and TRBJ1-6, with D possibly matching TRBD1 (5 bases). This CDR3 is built from 14 residues. The germline CDR1 and CDR2 sequences are SGHAT and FQDESV (reference sequence). The V and J ends lost 8 bases and 8 bases respectively, with 16 bases between them. In DNA, the CDR3 is TGTGCCAGCGGGCCGGGGGTACCGGATTCACCCCTCCACTTT. Amino acid sequence: CASGPGVPDSPLHF.

V usage is TRBV6-1 and J usage is TRBJ2-5, with a possible D match to TRBD1 (5 bases). The CDR3 loop spans 15 amino acids. Trimming cost V 2 bases and J 5 bases, with 15 bases left between them. Germline V gene data show CDR1 as MNHNS and CDR2 as SASEGT. CDR3 DNA: TGTGCCAGCAGTGAATTCGGTCAGGGTAAGGAGACCCAGTACTTC. This gives the protein CASSEFGQGKETQYF.

This chain uses TRBV19 with TRBJ2-3; perhaps TRBD1 as D (5 bases). The V and J ends lost 3 bases and 0 bases respectively, with 10 bases between them. The CDR3 has 15 amino acids. From germline, CDR1 is LNHDA and CDR2 SQIVND (reference sequence). Here the CDR3 reads CASSIQGVSTDTQYF. The CDR3 nucleotides are TGTGCCAGTAGTATCCAGGGTGTCAGCACAGATACGCAGTATTTT.

This clone was picked up a small number of times. The chain employs TRBV14 and TRBJ2-7; 10 nucleotides agree with TRBD1. The CDR3 contains 15 residues. CDR1 and CDR2 from the germline V gene are SGHDN and FVKESK. The J segment lost 2 bases and the V segment lost 4 bases, leaving 5 bases of the junction unmatched. The CDR3, as DNA: TGTGCCAGCAGCCCAGGACAGGGGGGGACCTACGAGCAGTACTTC. Amino acid sequence: CASSPGQGGTYEQYF.

The chain recombines TRBV5-8 with TRBJ2-7; 10 bases map to TRBD2. V shed 0 bases, J shed 4 bases, and the junction held 10 bases outside the gene matches. The germline V gene has CDR1 SGHTS and CDR2 YDEGEE. This CDR3 has 17 residues. The CDR3 DNA follows: TGTGCCAGCAGCTTGGGGTTGTCTAGCGGGGGCTCTTACGAGCAGTACTTC. Translating it yields CASSLGLSSGGSYEQYF.

The chain couples TRBV10-2 to TRBJ2-1; D unresolved. There are 13 residues in the CDR3. V was cut by 1 base and J by 3 bases, with 4 bases left in between. Germline V gives CDR1 WSHSY, CDR2 SAAADI. CDR3 DNA: TGCGCCAGCAGTGAGTGGCTCTACAATGAGCAGTTCTTC. Translated: CASSEWLYNEQFF.

This clone has more than one count but fewer than ten. CDR3 loop: CASSLVAEYVTNEKLFF. As DNA, the CDR3 is TGTGCCAGCAGCTTAGTTGCGGAGTACGTGACTAATGAAAAACTGTTTTTT. The V gene is TRBV7-8, the J gene TRBJ1-4; the D is unclear. Germline assignment: CDR1 SGHVS and CDR2 FQNEAQ. V lost 1 base and J lost 2, with 14 bases in between. This CDR3 region has 17 residues.

The chain recombines TRBV7-2 with TRBJ2-7, with TRBD1 matching 9 bases. CDR1 SGHTA and CDR2 FQGNSA come from the germline V gene. V lost 1 base, J lost 10 bases, and 5 bases stayed unmatched. The CDR3 is 13 amino acids. Here the CDR3 DNA reads TGTGCCAGCAGCTTAGAACAGGGGGCGGGACAGTACTTC. Protein sequence: CASSLEQGAGQYF.

The V call is TRBV5-4, the J call TRBJ2-7; possibly TRBD1 for D (5 bases). V lost 4 bases and J lost 2, with 13 bases in between. The CDR3 runs 14 residues. Germline assignment: CDR1 SGHNT and CDR2 YYREEE (reference sequence). The CDR3 nucleotides read TGTGCCAGCAGCGTGAGCAGGGATCCCTACGAGCAGTACTTC. Protein: CASSVSRDPYEQYF.

V usage is TRBV2 and J usage is TRBJ2-3, with D perhaps TRBD2 (5 bases). The germline V gene encodes CDR1 SNHLY and CDR2 FYNNEI. The CDR3 covers 12 residues. Trimming cost V 6 bases and J 2 bases, with 6 bases left between them. DNA for the CDR3: TGTGCCAGCAGGGACTTCACAGATACGCAGTATTTT. It yields the protein CASRDFTDTQYF.

This clone has a handful of counts. J is TRBJ2-3 and V is TRBV20-1; D remains unclear. Trimming took off 7 bases at V and 2 bases at J, with 7 bases between the two ends. The CDR3 sequence is 11 residues long. CDR1 and CDR2 from the germline V gene are DFQATT and SNEGSKA (reference sequence). DNA of the CDR3: TGCAGTGTTCTAACCACAGATACGCAGTATTTT. It is translated as CSVLTTDTQYF.

The genes are TRBV7-2 and TRBJ2-3, with D possibly being TRBD1 (6 bases). The CDR3 totals 17 residues. Germline V lookup: CDR1 SGHTA, CDR2 FQGNSA. V lost 2 bases and J lost 5, with 20 bases in between. The chain's CDR3 is CASSLIGGHAREDTQYF. The CDR3, as DNA: TGTGCCAGCAGCTTAATTGGGGGACATGCCCGAGAAGATACGCAGTATTTT. The complete variable domain, with remaining parts taken from reference TRBV7-2 and TRBJ2-3, reads GAGVSQSPSNKVTEKGKDVELRCDPISGHTALYWYRQSLGQGLEFLIYFQGNSAPDKSGLPSDRFSAERTGGSVSTLTIQRTQQEDSAVYLCASSLIGGHAREDTQYFGPGTRLTVL.

The chain recombines TRBV9 with TRBJ1-2; 8 nucleotides agree with TRBD1. The CDR3 loop spans 18 amino acids. Germline loops: CDR1 SGDLS, CDR2 YYNGEE. Trimming removed 4 bases from V and 7 bases from J; junction bases left unmatched: 21. CDR3: CASSPRSAGGTTPGGYTF. The CDR3 nucleotides are TGTGCCAGCAGCCCCCGGTCCGCAGGGGGCACTACTCCTGGTGGCTACACCTTC.

This clone was picked up a small number of times. This chain joins TRBV6-6 and TRBJ2-7, with TRBD1 matching 7 bases. The ends lost 2 bases at V and 1 base at J; junction bases unmatched: 5. The CDR3 sequence is 15 residues long. Germline V gene sequence: CDR1 MNHNY, CDR2 SVGAGI (reference sequence). The CDR3 is CASSYPGQASYEQYF. In nucleotides, the CDR3 is TGTGCCAGCAGTTACCCTGGACAGGCGTCCTACGAGCAGTACTTC.

This clone was seen a handful of times. This chain connects TRBV7-9 to TRBJ2-3, with D possibly matching TRBD2 (6 bases). From germline, CDR1 is SEHNR and CDR2 FQNEAQ (reference sequence). CDR3 length equals 15 residues. V was trimmed by 1 base and J by 2 bases, leaving 10 bases between them. The chain's CDR3 is CASSLGSGITDTQYF. CDR3 DNA: TGTGCCAGCAGCTTAGGTAGCGGTATCACAGATACGCAGTATTTT.

The sample holds a few counts of this clone. CDR3: CASSWTGASRGEQYF. CDR3 bases: TGTGCCAGCAGCTGGACAGGGGCTTCCAGGGGCGAGCAGTACTTC. The chain couples TRBV7-9 to TRBJ2-7, with TRBD1 matching over 9 bases. The CDR3 loop spans 15 amino acids. J gave up 6 bases and V 4 bases, and 10 bases lay outside the gene matches. In germline, CDR1 is SEHNR, CDR2 FQNEAQ (reference sequence).

DNA of the CDR3: TGTGCCAGCAGCTCCTTGACAGGGTACGACTATGGCTACACCTTC. It encodes CASSSLTGYDYGYTF. The chain uses TRBV7-9 and TRBJ1-2; 7 bases align to TRBD1. The CDR3 loop spans 15 amino acids. With 4 bases clipped from V and 3 bases from J, the junction kept 8 bases outside the gene matches. Germline V gene lookup returns CDR1 SEHNR and CDR2 FQNEAQ (reference sequence).

The chain couples TRBV5-4 to TRBJ1-3; perhaps TRBD1 as D (6 bases). The CDR3 extends over 16 amino acids. The V gene lost 3 bases and the J gene lost 4 bases, with 17 bases spanning the gap. In germline, CDR1 is SGHNT, CDR2 YYREEE (reference sequence). This chain's CDR3 is CASSSGRGFEGNTIYF. In DNA, the CDR3 is TGTGCCAGCAGCTCTGGAAGGGGGTTTGAGGGAAACACCATATATTTT.

The chain combines TRBV5-4 with TRBJ1-1; D remains ambiguous. The CDR3 covers 13 residues. Between the trimmed V and J ends, which lost 7 bases and 3 bases, there was a span of 13 bases. Germline assignment: CDR1 SGHNT and CDR2 YYREEE (reference sequence). The DNA for the CDR3 is TGTGCCAGCCACGATGGGCCTGACACTGAAGCTTTCTTT. As protein: CASHDGPDTEAFF.

The V call is TRBV7-8, the J call TRBJ1-2, with D maybe TRBD1 (6 bases). Germline V gene lookup returns CDR1 SGHVS and CDR2 FQNEAQ. There are 16 residues in the CDR3. Trimming stripped 5 bases from V and 3 bases from J, with 19 bases between. The DNA of the CDR3 is TGTGCCAGCAGCCTATCAACGACAGGCGCCTACTATGGCTACACCTTC. Amino acids: CASSLSTTGAYYGYTF.

This clone was found a few times. DNA for the CDR3: TGCGCCAGCAGCCATACAGCCACTGAAGCTTTCTTT. Translating gives CASSHTATEAFF. V gene TRBV4-1 combines with J gene TRBJ1-1; D is unclear. Germline CDR1 MGHRA, CDR2 YSYEKL. The CDR3 has 12 amino acids. The V end lost 3 bases, the J end lost 4 bases, and 6 bases lay between the germline ends.

V gene TRBV6-6 combines with J gene TRBJ1-5; D not certain. This CDR3 has 15 residues. V was clipped by 2 bases and J by 6 bases, with 14 bases between them. Germline CDR1 MNHNY, CDR2 SVGAGI (reference sequence). DNA for the CDR3: TGTGCCAGCAGTTACCGGGGTGCCGTTGGTCAGCCCCAGCATTTT. Protein: CASSYRGAVGQPQHF.

The rearrangement links TRBV11-3 to TRBJ2-7; tentative D call: TRBD2 (6 bases). This CDR3 is 14 amino acids long. Germline CDR1 and CDR2: SGHNT and YENEEA. Trimming removed 1 base at V and 2 bases at J, with 9 bases between. CDR3 coding DNA: TGTGCCAGCAGCTTAGGCGGGGATACCTACGAGCAGTACTTC. Protein: CASSLGGDTYEQYF.

The chain couples TRBV5-1 to TRBJ1-4, with D unresolved. Trimming pared 0 bases from V and 7 bases from J, leaving 7 bases between. CDR3 length equals 13 residues. Germline loops: CDR1 SGHRS, CDR2 YFSETQ. The CDR3 here is CASSLGSGEKLFF. CDR3 bases: TGCGCCAGCAGCTTGGGGTCGGGTGAAAAACTGTTTTTT.